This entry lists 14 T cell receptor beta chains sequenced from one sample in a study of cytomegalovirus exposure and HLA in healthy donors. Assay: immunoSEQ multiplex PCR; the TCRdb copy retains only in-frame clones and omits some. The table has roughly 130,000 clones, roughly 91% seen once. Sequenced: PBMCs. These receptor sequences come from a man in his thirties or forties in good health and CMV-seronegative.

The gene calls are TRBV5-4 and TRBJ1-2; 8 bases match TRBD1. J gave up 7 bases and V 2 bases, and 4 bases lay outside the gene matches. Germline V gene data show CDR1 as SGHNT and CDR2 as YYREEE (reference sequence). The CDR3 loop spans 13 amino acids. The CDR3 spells CASSFQGARGYTF. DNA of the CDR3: TGTGCCAGCAGCTTCCAGGGGGCTCGTGGCTACACCTTC. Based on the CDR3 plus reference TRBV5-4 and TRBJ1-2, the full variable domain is ETGVTQSPTHLIKTRGQQVTLRCSSQSGHNTVSWYQQALGQGPQFIFQYYREEENGRGNFPPRFSGLQFPNYSSELNVNALELDDSALYLCASSFQGARGYTFGSGTRLTVV.

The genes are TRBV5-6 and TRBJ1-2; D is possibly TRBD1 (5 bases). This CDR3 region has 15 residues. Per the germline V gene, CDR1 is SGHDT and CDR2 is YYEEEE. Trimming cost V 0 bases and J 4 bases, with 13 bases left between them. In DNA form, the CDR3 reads TGTGCCAGCAGCTTGGCACAGGTGGCCGGCTATGGCTACACCTTC. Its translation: CASSLAQVAGYGYTF.

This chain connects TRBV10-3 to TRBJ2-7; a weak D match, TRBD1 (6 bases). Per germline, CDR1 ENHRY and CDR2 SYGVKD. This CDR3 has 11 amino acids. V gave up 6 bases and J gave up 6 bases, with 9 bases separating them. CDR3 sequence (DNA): TGTGCCATCAGCCTCAGGGGCGAGCAGTACTTC. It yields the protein CAISLRGEQYF.

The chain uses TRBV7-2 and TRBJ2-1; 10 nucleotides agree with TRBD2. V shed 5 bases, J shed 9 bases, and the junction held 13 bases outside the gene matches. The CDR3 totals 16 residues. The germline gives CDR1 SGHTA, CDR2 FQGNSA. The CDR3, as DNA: TGTGCCAGCAGCGCGCTAGCGGGGGCTTTGCGAAGTGAGCAGTTCTTC. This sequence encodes CASSALAGALRSEQFF.

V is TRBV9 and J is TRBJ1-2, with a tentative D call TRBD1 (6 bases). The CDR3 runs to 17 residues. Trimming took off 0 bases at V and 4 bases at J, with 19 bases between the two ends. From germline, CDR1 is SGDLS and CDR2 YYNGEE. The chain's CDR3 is CASSVEGDRRLAYGYTF. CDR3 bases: TGTGCCAGCAGCGTAGAGGGAGACAGGAGGTTAGCCTATGGCTACACCTTC.

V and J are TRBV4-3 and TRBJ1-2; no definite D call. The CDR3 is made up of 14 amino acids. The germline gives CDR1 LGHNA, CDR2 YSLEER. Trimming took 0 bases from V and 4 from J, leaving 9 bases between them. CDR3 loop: CASSQETGSYGYTF. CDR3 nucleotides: TGCGCCAGCAGCCAAGAAACGGGGAGCTATGGCTACACCTTC.

CDR3 sequence (DNA): TGTGCCAGCAGCAAAGGAACATCGACACGTGGGTTCGAGACCCAGTACTTC. It encodes CASSKGTSTRGFETQYF. The V gene is TRBV25-1, the J gene TRBJ2-5; D is unresolved. The CDR3 is 17 amino acids. Germline CDR1 MGHDK, CDR2 SYGVNS. V lost 6 bases and J lost 5, with 25 bases in between.

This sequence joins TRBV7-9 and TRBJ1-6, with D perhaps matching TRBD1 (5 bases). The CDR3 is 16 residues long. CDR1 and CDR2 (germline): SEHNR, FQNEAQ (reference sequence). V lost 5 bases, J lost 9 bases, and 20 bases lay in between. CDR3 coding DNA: TGTGCCAGCAGCCCTAGTATGGGGCTCGGGGGTTCACCCCTCCACTTT. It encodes CASSPSMGLGGSPLHF.

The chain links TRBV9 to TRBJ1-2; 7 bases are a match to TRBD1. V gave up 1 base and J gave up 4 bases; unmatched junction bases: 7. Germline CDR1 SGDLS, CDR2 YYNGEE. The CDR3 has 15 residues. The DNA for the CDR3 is TGTGCCAGCAGCGTATCCTACCGGGACAGCTATGGCTACACCTTC. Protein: CASSVSYRDSYGYTF.

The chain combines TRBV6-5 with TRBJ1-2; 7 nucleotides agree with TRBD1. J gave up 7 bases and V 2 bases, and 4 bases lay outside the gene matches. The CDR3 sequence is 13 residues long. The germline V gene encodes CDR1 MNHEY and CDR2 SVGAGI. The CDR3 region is CASSYTGERGYTF. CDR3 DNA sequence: TGTGCCAGCAGTTACACAGGGGAGCGTGGCTACACCTTC.

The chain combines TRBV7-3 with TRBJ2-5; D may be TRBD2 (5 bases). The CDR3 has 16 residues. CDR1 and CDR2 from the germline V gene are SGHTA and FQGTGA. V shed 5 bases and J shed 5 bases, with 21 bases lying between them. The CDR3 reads CASSPQGGAEWETQYF. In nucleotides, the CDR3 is TGTGCCAGCAGCCCGCAAGGTGGAGCGGAGTGGGAGACCCAGTACTTC.

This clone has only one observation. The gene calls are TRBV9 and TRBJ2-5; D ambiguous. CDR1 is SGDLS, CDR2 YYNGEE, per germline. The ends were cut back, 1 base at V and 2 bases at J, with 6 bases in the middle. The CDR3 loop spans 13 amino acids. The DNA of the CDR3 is TGTGCCAGCAGCGTAAATCCTCAAGAGACCCAGTACTTC. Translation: CASSVNPQETQYF. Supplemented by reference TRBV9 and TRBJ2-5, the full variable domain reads DSGVTQTPKHLITATGQRVTLRCSPRSGDLSVYWYQQSLDQGLQFLIQYYNGEERAKGNILERFSAQQFPDLHSELNLSSLELGDSALYFCASSVNPQETQYFGPGTRLLVL.

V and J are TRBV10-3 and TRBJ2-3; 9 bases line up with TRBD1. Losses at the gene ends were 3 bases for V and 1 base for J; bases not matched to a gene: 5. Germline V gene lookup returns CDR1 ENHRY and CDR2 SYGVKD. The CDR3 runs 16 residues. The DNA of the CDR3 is TGTGCCATCAGTGAACGGGACAGGGTGGGCACAGATACGCAGTATTTT. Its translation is CAISERDRVGTDTQYF.

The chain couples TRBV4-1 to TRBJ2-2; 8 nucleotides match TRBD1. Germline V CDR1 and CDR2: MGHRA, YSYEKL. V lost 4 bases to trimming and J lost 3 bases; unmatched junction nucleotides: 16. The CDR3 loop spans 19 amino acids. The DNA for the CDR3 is TGCGCCAGCAGCCCGGTGCAGGGGGCATCTTTAGAGTACACCGGGGAGCTGTTTTTT. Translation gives CASSPVQGASLEYTGELFF.